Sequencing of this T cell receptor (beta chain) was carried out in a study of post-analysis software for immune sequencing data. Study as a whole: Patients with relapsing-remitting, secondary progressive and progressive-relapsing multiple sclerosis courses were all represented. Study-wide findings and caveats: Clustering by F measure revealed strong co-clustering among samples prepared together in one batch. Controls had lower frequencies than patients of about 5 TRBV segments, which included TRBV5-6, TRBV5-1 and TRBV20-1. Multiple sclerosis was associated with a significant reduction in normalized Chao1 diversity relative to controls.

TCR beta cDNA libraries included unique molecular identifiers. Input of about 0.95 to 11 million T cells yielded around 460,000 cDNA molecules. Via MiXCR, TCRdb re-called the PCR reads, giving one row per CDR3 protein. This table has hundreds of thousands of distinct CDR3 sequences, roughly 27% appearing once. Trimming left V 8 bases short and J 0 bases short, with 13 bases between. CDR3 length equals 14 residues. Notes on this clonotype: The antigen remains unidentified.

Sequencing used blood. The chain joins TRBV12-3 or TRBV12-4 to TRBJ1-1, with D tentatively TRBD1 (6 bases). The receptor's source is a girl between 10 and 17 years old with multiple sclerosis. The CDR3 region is CASVGQLMNTEAFF. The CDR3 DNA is TGTGCCAGCGTCGGACAGCTAATGAACACTGAAGCTTTCTTT.